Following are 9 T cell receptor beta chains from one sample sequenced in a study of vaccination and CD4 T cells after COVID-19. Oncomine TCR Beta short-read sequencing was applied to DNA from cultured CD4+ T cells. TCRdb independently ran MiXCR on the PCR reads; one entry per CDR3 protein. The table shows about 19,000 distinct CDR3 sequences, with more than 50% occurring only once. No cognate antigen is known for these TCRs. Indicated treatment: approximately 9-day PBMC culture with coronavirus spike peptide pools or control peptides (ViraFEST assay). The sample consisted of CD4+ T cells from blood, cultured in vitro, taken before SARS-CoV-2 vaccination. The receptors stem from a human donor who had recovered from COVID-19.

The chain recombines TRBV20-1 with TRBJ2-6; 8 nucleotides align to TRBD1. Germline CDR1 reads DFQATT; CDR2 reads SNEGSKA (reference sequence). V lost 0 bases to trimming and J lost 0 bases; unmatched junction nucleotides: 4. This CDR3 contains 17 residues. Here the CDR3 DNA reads TGCAGTGCTAGAGAAGACAGGGGAGGCTCTGGGGCCAACGTCCTGACTTTC. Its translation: CSAREDRGGSGANVLTF.

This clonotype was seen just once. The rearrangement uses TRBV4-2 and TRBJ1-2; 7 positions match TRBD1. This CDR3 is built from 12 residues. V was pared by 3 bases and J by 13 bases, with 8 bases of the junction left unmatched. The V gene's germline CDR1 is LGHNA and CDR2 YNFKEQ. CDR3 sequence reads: CASSQGRDSATF. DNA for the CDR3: TGTGCCAGCAGCCAGGGGAGGGACAGTGCCACCTTC.

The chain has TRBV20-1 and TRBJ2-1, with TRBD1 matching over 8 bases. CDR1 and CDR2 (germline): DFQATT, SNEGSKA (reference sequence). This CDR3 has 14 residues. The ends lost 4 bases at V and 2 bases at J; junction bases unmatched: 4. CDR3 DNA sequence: TGCAGTGCTATTACGGGACAGGCCTACAATGAGCAGTTCTTC. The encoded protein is CSAITGQAYNEQFF.

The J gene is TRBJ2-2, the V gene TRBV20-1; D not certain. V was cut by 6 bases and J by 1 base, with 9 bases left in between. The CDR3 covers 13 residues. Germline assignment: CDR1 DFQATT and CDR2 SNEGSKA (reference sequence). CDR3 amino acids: CSALSENTGELFF. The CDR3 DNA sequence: TGCAGTGCCCTATCGGAGAACACCGGGGAGCTGTTTTTT.

CDR3 residues: CASNRPVAGEVGDTQYF. The CDR3 bases are TGTGCCAGCAACCGTCCCGTAGCGGGAGAAGTCGGAGATACGCAGTATTTT. This chain joins TRBV7-2 and TRBJ2-3; 9 nucleotides agree with TRBD2. CDR3 length equals 17 residues. Losses at the gene ends were 7 bases for V and 5 bases for J; bases not matched to a gene: 16. CDR1 is SGHTA and CDR2 is FQGNSA in the germline V gene.

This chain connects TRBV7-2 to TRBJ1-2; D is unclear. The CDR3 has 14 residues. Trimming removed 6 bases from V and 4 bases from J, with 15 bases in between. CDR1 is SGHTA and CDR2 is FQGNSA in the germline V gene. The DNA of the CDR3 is TGTGCCAGCAGATCTGGACGTTCCGTCTATGGCTACACCTTC. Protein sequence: CASRSGRSVYGYTF.

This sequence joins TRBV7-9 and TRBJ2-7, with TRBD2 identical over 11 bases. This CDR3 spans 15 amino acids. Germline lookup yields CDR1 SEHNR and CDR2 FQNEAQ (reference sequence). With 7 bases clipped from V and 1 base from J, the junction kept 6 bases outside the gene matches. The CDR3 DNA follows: TGTGCCAGCACCATGGGACTAGCGGAATCCTACGAGCAGTACTTC. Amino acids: CASTMGLAESYEQYF.

The CDR3 sequence is CASSLGSEPNTEAFF. The DNA for the CDR3 is TGTGCCAGCAGCTTAGGGTCAGAACCTAACACTGAAGCTTTCTTT. V and J are TRBV11-3 and TRBJ1-1; D is uncertain. The V gene lost 1 base and the J gene lost 2 bases, with 11 bases spanning the gap. Germline assignment: CDR1 SGHNT and CDR2 YENEEA. CDR3 size: 15 residues.

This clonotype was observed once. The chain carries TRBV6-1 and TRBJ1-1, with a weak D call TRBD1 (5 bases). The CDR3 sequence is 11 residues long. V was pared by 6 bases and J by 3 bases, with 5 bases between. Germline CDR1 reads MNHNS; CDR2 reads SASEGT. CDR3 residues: CASSRDTEAFF. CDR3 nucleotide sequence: TGTGCCAGCAGCAGGGACACTGAAGCTTTCTTT.